The T cell receptor (beta chain) under discussion was sequenced for a study of CD8 T cells in Susac syndrome. When the RNA was reverse transcribed, random hexamers were used with an input of roughly 0.5 to 1 ug. Using its own MiXCR run on the immunoSEQ multiplex PCR reads, TCRdb lists one record per CDR3 protein. The sample comprises some 22,000 distinct CDR3 sequences, 85% to 95% of which are singletons, and 0.27% rests with the top ten. The CDR3 has 16 residues. Trimming shortened V by 0 bases and J by 3 bases, and 14 bases separated the two germline ends. Germline V gene sequence: CDR1 DFQATT, CDR2 SNEGSKA (reference sequence).

Source material: CD8+ T cells from PBMCs. The receptor was derived from a human donor in good health. The chain links TRBV20-1 to TRBJ2-2; D remains ambiguous. CDR3 sequence: CSARDTPSGDTGELFF. DNA of the CDR3: TGCAGTGCTAGAGATACGCCGAGTGGGGACACCGGGGAGCTGTTTTTT.